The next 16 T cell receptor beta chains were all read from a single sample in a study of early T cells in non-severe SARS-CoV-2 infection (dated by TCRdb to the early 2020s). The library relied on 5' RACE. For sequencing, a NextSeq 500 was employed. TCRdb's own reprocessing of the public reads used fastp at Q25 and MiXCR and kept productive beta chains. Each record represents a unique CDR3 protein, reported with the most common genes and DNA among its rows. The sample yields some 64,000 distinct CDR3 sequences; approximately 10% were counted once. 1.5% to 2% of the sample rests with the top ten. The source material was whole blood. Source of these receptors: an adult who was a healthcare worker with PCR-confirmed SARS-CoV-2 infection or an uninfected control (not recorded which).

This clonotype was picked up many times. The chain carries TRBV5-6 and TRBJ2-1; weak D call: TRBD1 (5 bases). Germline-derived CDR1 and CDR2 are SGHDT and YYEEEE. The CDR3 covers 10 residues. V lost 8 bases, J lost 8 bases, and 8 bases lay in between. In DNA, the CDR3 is TGTGCCAGTCAAGGGGATGAGCAGTTCTTC. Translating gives CASQGDEQFF.

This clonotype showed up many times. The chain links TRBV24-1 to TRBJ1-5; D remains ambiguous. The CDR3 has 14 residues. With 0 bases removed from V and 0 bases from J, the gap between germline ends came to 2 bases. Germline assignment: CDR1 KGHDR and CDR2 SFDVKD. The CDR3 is CATSDLDSNQPQHF. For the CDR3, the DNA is TGTGCCACCAGTGATTTGGATAGCAATCAGCCCCAGCATTTT.

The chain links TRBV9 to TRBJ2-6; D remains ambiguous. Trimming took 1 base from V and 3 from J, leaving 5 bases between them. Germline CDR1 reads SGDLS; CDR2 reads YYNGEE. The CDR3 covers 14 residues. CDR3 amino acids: CASSVYGGANVLTF. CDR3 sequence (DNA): TGTGCCAGCAGCGTATACGGTGGGGCCAACGTCCTGACTTTC.

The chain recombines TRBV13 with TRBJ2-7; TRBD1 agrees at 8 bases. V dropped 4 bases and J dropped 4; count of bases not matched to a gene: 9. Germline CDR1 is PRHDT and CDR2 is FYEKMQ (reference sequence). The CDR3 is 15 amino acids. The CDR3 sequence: CASSSRQGPRYEQYF. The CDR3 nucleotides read TGTGCCAGCAGCTCGAGACAGGGGCCTAGGTACGAGCAGTACTTC.

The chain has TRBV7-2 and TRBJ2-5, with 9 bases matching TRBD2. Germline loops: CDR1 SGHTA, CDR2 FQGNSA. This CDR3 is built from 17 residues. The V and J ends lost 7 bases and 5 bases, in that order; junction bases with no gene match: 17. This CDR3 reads CASTAGRGSGGEETQYF. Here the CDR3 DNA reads TGTGCCAGCACCGCGGGGCGGGGTAGCGGGGGTGAGGAGACCCAGTACTTC.

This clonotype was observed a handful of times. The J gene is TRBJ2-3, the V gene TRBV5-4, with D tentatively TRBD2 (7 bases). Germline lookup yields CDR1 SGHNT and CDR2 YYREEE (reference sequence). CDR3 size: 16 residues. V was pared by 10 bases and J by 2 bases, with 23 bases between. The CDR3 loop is CACPPEGGPATDTQYF. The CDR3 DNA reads TGTGCCTGTCCACCCGAGGGGGGGCCGGCCACAGATACGCAGTATTTT.

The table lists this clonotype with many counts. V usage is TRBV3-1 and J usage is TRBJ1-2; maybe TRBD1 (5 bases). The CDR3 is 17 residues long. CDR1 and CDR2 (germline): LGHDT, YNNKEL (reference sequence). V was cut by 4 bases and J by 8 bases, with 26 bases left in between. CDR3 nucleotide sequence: TGTGCCAGCAGCCCTCAGGCGTCAGGTGGAATGGGGCCGGGCTACACCTTC. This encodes CASSPQASGGMGPGYTF.

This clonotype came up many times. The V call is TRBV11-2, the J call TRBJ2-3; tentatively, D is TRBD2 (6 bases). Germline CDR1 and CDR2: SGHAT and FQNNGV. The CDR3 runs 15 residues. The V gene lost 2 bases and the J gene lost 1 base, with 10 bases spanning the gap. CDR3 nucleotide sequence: TGTGCCAGCAGCTTAATGACTAGTCGCACAGATACGCAGTATTTT. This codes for CASSLMTSRTDTQYF.

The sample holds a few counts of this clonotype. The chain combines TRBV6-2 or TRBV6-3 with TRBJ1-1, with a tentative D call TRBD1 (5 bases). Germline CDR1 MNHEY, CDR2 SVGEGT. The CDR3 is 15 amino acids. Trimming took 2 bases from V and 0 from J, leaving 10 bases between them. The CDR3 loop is CASSYRTPVNTEAFF. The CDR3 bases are TGTGCCAGCAGTTACCGGACACCGGTGAACACTGAAGCTTTCTTT.

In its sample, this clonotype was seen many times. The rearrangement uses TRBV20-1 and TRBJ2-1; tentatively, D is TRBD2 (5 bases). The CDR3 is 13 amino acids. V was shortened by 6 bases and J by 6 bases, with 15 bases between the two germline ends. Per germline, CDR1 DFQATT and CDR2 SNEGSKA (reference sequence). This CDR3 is CSASPPRGNEQFF. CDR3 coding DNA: TGCAGTGCCAGTCCCCCTCGGGGCAATGAGCAGTTCTTC.

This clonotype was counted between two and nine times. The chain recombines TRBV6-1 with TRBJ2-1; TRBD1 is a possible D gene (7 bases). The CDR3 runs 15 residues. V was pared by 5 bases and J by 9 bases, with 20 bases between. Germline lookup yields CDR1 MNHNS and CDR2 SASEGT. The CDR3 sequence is CASSTGAGLVSEQFF. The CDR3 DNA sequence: TGTGCCAGCAGTACAGGGGCGGGATTGGTAAGTGAGCAGTTCTTC.

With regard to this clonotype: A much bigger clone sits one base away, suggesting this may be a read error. CDR3: CVSSLVNGETQYF. The DNA for the CDR3 is TGTGTCAGCAGCTTAGTAAACGGGGAGACCCAGTACTTC. The chain joins TRBV7-6 to TRBJ2-5; D remains unclear. Germline-derived CDR1 and CDR2 are SGHVS and FNYEAQ. The CDR3 contains 13 residues.

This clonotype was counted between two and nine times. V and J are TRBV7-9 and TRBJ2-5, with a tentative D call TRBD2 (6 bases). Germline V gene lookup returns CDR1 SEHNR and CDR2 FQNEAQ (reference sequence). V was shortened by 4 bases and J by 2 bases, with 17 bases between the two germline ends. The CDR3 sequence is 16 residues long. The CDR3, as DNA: TGTGCCAGCAGCTCAAACCGGGAGTTACTGCAAGAGACCCAGTACTTC. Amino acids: CASSSNRELLQETQYF.

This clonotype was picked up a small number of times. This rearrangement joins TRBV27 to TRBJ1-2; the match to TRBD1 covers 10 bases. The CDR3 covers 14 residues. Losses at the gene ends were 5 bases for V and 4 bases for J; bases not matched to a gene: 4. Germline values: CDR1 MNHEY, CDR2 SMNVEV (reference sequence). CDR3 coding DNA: TGTGCCAGCAGTGCGACAGGGGGCAGCTATGGCTACACCTTC. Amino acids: CASSATGGSYGYTF.

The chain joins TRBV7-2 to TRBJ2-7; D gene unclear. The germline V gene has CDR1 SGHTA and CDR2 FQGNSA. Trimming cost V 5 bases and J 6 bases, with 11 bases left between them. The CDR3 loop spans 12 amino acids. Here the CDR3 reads CASSRGDLEQYF. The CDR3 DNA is TGTGCCAGCAGCCGAGGAGACCTCGAGCAGTACTTC.

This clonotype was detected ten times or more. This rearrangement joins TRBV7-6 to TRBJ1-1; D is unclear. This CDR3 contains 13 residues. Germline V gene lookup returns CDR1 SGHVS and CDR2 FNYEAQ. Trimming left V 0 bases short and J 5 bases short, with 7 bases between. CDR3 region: CASSLAHGTEAFF. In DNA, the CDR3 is TGTGCCAGCAGCTTAGCGCACGGGACTGAAGCTTTCTTT.